This T cell receptor (beta chain) was recovered during a study of vaccination and CD4 T cells after COVID-19. Study-wide findings and caveats: Going from roughly 21 to 40, median SARS-CoV-2-reactive clonotypes did not rise significantly.

Treatment: approximately 9-day PBMC culture with coronavirus spike peptide pools or control peptides (ViraFEST assay). Researchers grew the cells for approximately 9 days and then pulled out CD4+ T cells by negative selection. This clonotype came up a few times. Its antigen remains unidentified. An Oncomine TCR Beta short-read assay was used to sequence the DNA from cultured CD4+ T cells. The genomic DNA was obtained from cultured CD4+ T cells by extraction with the QIAamp micro DNA kit. TCRdb independently ran MiXCR on the PCR reads; one entry per CDR3 protein. The repertoire holds about 11,000 distinct CDR3 sequences, with about 40% as singletons. Sequenced material: CD4+ T cells from blood, cultured in vitro. The sequence came from a human donor who had recovered from COVID-19.

CDR3 residues: CASSIGRPMNTEAFF. In DNA form, the CDR3 reads TGTGCCAGCAGCATCGGACGGCCCATGAACACTGAAGCTTTCTTT. This chain connects TRBV7-2 to TRBJ1-1; D gene uncertain. CDR3 length: 15 residues. Germline CDR1 is SGHTA and CDR2 is FQGNSA. V was pared by 5 bases and J by 0 bases, with 13 bases between.